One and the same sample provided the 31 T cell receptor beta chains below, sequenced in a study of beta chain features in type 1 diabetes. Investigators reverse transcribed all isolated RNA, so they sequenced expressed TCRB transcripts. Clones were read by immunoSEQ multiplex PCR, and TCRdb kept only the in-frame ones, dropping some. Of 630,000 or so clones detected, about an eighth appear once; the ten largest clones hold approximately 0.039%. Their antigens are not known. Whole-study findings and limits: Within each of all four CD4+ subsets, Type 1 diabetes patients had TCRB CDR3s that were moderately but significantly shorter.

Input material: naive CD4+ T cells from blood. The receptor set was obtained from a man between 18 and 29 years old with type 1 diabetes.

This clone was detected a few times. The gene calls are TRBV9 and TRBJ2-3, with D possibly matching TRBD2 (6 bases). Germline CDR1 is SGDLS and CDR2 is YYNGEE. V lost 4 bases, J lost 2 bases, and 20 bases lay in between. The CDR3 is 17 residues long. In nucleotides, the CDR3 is TGTGCCAGCAGCCCATGGCCCCTTAGCGGTCCCACAGATACGCAGTATTTT. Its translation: CASSPWPLSGPTDTQYF. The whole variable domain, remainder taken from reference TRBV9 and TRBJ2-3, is DSGVTQTPKHLITATGQRVTLRCSPRSGDLSVYWYQQSLDQGLQFLIQYYNGEERAKGNILERFSAQQFPDLHSELNLSSLELGDSALYFCASSPWPLSGPTDTQYFGPGTRLTVL.

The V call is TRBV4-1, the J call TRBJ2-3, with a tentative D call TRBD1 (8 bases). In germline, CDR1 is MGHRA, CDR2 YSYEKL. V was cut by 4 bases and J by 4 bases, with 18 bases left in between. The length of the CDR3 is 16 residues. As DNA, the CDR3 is TGCGCCAGCAGCCGCTTACAGGGGGGGGGCTCAGATACGCAGTATTTT. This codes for CASSRLQGGGSDTQYF.

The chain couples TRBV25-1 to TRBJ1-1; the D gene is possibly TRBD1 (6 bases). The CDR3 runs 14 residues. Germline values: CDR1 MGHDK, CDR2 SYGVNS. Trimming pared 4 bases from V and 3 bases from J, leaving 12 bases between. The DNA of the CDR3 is TGTGCCAGCAGTGCAACAGGGAGGGACACTGAAGCTTTCTTT. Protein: CASSATGRDTEAFF.

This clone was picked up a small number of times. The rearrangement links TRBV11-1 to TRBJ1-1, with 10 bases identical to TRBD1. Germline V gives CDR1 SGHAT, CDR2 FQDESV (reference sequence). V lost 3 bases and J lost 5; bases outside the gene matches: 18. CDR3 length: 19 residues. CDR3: CASSFRPTPTGGLRTEAFF. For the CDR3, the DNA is TGTGCCAGCAGCTTTCGTCCTACCCCGACAGGGGGCCTGCGGACTGAAGCTTTCTTT.

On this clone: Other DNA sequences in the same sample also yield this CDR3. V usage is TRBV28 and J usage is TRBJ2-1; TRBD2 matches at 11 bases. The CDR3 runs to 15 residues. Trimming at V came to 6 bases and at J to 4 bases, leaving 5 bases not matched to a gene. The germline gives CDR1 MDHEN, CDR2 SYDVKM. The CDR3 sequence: CASSPGTSGYNEQFF. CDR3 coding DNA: TGTGCCAGCAGCCCCGGGACTAGCGGATACAATGAGCAGTTCTTC.

In DNA form, the CDR3 reads TGCGCCAGCAGCTTGGAGGGGTACGGACAGTCCTACGAGCAGTACTTC. It is translated as CASSLEGYGQSYEQYF. The chain recombines TRBV5-1 with TRBJ2-7; tentative D call: TRBD1 (6 bases). Between the trimmed V and J ends, which lost 0 bases and 1 base, there was a span of 14 bases. Germline V gives CDR1 SGHRS, CDR2 YFSETQ. The CDR3 loop spans 16 amino acids.

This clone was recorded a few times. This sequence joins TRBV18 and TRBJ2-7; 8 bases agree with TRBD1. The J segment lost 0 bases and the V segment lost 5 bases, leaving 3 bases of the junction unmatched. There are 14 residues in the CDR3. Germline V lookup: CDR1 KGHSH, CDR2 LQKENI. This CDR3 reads CASSRTGSSYEQYF. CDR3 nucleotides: TGTGCCAGCTCAAGGACAGGGAGCTCCTACGAGCAGTACTTC. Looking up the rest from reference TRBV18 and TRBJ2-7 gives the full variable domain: NAGVMQNPRHLVRRRGQEARLRCSPMKGHSHVYWYRQLPEEGLKFMVYLQKENIIDESGMPKERFSAEFPKEGPSILRIQQVVRGDSAAYFCASSRTGSSYEQYFGPGTRLTVT.

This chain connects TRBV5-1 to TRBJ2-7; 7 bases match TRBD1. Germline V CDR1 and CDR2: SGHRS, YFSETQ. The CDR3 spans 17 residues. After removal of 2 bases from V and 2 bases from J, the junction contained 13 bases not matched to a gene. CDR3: CASSFDIWKTGPYEQYF. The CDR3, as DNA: TGCGCCAGCAGCTTCGATATCTGGAAGACAGGGCCCTACGAGCAGTACTTC.

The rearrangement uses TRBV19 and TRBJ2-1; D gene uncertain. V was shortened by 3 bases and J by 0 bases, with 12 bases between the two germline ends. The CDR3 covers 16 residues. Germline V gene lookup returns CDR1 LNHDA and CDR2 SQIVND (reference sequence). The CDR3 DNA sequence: TGTGCCAGTAGTATCGAGAGTGTCAGCTCCTACAATGAGCAGTTCTTC. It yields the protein CASSIESVSSYNEQFF.

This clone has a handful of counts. The CDR3 loop reads CASSLAITGTGANEKLFF. Written as DNA, the CDR3 is TGTGCCAGCAGCTTAGCTATAACCGGGACAGGGGCTAATGAAAAACTGTTTTTT. The chain is built from TRBV7-9 and TRBJ1-4; 10 positions agree with TRBD1. This CDR3 is built from 18 residues. J gave up 3 bases and V 0 bases, and 7 bases lay outside the gene matches. The germline CDR1 and CDR2 sequences are SEHNR and FQNEAQ (reference sequence). Supplemented by reference TRBV7-9 and TRBJ1-4, the full variable domain reads DTGVSQNPRHKITKRGQNVTFRCDPISEHNRLYWYRQTLGQGPEFLTYFQNEAQLEKSRLLSDRFSAERPKGSFSTLEIQRTEQGDSAMYLCASSLAITGTGANEKLFFGSGTQLSVL.

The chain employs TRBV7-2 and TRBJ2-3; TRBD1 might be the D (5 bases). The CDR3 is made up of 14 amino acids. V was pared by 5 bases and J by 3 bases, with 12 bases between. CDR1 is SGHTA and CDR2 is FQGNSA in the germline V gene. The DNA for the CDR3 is TGTGCCAGCAGCCCAGGGATTAGGACAGATACGCAGTATTTT. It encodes CASSPGIRTDTQYF.

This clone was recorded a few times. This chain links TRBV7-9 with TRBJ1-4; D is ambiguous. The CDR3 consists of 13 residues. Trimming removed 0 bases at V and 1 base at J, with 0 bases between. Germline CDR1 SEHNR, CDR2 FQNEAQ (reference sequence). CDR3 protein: CASSLATNEKLFF. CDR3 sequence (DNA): TGTGCCAGCAGCTTAGCAACTAATGAAAAACTGTTTTTT.

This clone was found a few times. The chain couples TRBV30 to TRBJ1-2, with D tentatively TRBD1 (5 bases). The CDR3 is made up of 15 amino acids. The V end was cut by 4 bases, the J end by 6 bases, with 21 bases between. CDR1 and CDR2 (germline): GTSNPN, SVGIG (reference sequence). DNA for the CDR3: TGTGCCTGGACCCACATATGGCGTGGGGGGAATGGCTACACCTTC. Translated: CAWTHIWRGGNGYTF.

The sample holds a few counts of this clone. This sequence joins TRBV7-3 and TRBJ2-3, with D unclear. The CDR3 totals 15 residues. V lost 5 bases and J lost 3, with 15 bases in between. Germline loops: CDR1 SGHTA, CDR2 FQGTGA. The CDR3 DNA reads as TGTGCCAGCAGCCGAGGACCCCTTGGGACAGATACGCAGTATTTT. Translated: CASSRGPLGTDTQYF.

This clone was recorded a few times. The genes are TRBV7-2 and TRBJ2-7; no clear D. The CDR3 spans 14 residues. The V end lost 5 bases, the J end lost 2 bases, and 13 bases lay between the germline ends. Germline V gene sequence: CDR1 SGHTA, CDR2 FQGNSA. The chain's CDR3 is CASSLDVVTYEQYF. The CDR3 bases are TGTGCCAGCAGCCTAGACGTGGTGACCTACGAGCAGTACTTC.

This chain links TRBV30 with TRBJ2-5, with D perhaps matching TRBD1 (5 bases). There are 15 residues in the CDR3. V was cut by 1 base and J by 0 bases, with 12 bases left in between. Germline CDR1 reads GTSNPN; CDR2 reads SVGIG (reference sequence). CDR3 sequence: CAWSEQGSYQETQYF. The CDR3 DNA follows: TGTGCCTGGAGTGAGCAGGGAAGTTACCAAGAGACCCAGTACTTC.

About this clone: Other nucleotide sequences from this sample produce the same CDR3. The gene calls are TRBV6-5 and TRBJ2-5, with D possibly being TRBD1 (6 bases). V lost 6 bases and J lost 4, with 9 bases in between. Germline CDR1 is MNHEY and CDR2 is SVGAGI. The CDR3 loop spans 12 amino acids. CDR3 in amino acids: CASSQGRETQYF. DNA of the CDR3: TGTGCCAGCAGCCAGGGGCGAGAGACCCAGTACTTC.

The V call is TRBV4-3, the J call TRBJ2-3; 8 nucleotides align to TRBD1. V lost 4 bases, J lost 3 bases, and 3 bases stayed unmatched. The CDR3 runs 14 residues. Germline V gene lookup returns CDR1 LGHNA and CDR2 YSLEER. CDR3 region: CASSPGTGTDTQYF. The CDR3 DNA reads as TGCGCCAGCAGCCCCGGGACAGGAACAGATACGCAGTATTTT.

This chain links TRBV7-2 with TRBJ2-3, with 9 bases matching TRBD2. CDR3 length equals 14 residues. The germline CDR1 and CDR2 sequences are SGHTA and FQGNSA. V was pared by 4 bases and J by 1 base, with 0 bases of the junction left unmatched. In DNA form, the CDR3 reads TGTGCCAGCAGCTGGACTAGCGGCACAGATACGCAGTATTTT. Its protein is CASSWTSGTDTQYF.

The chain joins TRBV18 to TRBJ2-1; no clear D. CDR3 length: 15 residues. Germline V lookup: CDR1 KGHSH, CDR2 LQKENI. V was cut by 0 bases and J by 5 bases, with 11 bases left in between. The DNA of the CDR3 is TGTGCCAGCTCACCACCGGTGACTCGAGACAATGAGCAGTTCTTC. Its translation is CASSPPVTRDNEQFF. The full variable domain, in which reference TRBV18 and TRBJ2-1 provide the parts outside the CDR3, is NAGVMQNPRHLVRRRGQEARLRCSPMKGHSHVYWYRQLPEEGLKFMVYLQKENIIDESGMPKERFSAEFPKEGPSILRIQQVVRGDSAAYFCASSPPVTRDNEQFFGPGTRLTVL.

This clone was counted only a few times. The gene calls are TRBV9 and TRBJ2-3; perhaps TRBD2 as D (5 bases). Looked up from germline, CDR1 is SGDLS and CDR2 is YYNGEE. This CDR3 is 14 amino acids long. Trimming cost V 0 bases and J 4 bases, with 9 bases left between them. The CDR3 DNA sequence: TGTGCCAGCAGCGTAGAATGGGGAGCAGATACGCAGTATTTT. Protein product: CASSVEWGADTQYF.

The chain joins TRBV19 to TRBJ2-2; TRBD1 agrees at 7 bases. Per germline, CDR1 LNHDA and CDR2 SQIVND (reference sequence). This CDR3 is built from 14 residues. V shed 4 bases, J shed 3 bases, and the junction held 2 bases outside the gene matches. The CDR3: CASSRDRYTGELFF. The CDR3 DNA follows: TGTGCCAGTAGTAGGGACAGATACACCGGGGAGCTGTTTTTT.

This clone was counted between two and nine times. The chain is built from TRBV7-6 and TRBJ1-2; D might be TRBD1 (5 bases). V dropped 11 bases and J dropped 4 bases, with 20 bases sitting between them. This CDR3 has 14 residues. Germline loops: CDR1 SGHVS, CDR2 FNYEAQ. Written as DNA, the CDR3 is TGTGCCGCACGAAGGGGAGACTACGTCTATGGCTACACCTTC. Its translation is CAARRGDYVYGYTF.

Here the CDR3 reads CASSLGPADEQFF. For the CDR3, the DNA is TGTGCCAGCAGCTTAGGGCCCGCGGATGAGCAGTTCTTC. This chain connects TRBV7-2 to TRBJ2-1, with D uncertain. Germline CDR1 SGHTA, CDR2 FQGNSA. This CDR3 is 13 amino acids long. V lost 1 base and J lost 8, with 9 bases in between.

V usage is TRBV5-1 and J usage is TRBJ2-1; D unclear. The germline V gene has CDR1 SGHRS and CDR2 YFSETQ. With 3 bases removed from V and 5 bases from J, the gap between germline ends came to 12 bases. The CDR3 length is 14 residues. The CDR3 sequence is CASSYAQTDNEQFF. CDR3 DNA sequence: TGCGCCAGCAGCTATGCACAAACCGACAATGAGCAGTTCTTC. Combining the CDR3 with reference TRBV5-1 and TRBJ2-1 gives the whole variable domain KAGVTQTPRYLIKTRGQQVTLSCSPISGHRSVSWYQQTPGQGLQFLFEYFSETQRNKGNFPGRFSGRQFSNSRSEMNVSTLELGDSALYLCASSYAQTDNEQFFGPGTRLTVL.

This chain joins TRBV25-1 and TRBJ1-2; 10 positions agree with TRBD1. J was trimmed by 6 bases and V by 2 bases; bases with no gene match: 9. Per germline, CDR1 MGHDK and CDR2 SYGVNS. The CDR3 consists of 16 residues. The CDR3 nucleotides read TGTGCCAGCAGTGAAGGGTTTGGGACAGGGGTAAATGGCTACACCTTC. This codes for CASSEGFGTGVNGYTF.

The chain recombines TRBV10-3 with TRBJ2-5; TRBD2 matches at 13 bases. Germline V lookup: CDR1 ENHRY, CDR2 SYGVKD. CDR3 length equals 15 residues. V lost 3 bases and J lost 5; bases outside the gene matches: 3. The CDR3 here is CAISEPTSGRETQYF. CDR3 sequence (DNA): TGTGCCATCAGTGAACCGACTAGCGGGAGGGAGACCCAGTACTTC.

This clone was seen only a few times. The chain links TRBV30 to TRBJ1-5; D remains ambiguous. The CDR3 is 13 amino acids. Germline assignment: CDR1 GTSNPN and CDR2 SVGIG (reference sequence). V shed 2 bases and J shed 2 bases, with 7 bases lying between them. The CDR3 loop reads CAWSPSGNQPQHF. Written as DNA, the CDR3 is TGTGCCTGGAGTCCTTCGGGCAATCAGCCCCAGCATTTT.

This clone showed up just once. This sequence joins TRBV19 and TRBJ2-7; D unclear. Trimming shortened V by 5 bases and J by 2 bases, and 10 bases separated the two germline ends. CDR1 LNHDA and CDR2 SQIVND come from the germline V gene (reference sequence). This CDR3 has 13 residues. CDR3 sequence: CASSFDRAYEQYF. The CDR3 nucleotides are TGTGCCAGTAGTTTTGACCGAGCCTACGAGCAGTACTTC.

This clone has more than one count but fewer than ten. CDR3 protein: CASSLVDSTDTQYF. The CDR3 DNA reads TGTGCCAGCAGCTTGGTGGACAGCACAGATACGCAGTATTTT. The chain is built from TRBV11-2 and TRBJ2-3; the D is unclear. Trimming took 3 bases from V and 0 from J, leaving 7 bases between them. The CDR3 runs 14 residues. Per germline, CDR1 SGHAT and CDR2 FQNNGV.

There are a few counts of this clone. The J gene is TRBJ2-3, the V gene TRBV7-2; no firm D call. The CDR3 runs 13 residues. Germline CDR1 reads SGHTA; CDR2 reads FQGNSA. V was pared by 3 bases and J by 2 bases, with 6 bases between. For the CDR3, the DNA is TGTGCCAGCAGCTTCGATCCCACAGATACGCAGTATTTT. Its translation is CASSFDPTDTQYF. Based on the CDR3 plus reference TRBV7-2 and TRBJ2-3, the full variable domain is GAGVSQSPSNKVTEKGKDVELRCDPISGHTALYWYRQSLGQGLEFLIYFQGNSAPDKSGLPSDRFSAERTGGSVSTLTIQRTQQEDSAVYLCASSFDPTDTQYFGPGTRLTVL.